This record looks at one T cell receptor (beta chain) sequence and its context. V was shortened by 3 bases and J by 2 bases, with 8 bases between the two germline ends. CDR1 is SGHRS, CDR2 YFSETQ, per germline. The CDR3 spans 13 residues. The data belong to a study of shared clonotypes between healthy human individuals. Free of recent acute infections or vaccinations, the donors were healthy HIV-negative adults. Adults of Caucasian background living in Nashville, Tennessee made up all donors. Researchers divided each subset's genomic DNA evenly across several immunoSEQ plates. Authors' analysis steps: There were no quality scores in the junction-only immunoSEQ sequences, so filtering differed. The data were produced by immunoSEQ multiplex PCR, yet TCRdb's version contains in-frame clones alone and is incomplete. That table furnishes V, J and clone size, whereas the DNA furnished D and trimming. The sample yields roughly 510,000 clones, about 75% seen once.

The V and J genes are TRBV5-1 and TRBJ2-5, with a possible D match to TRBD2 (6 bases). Sequencing was performed on PBMCs. The TCR comes from a woman between 40 and 50 years old in good health. Some clones in this sample may be carry-over from other donors' samples. The CDR3 protein is CASSWEVQETQYF. The DNA of the CDR3 is TGCGCCAGCAGCTGGGAGGTGCAAGAGACCCAGTACTTC.